This entry lists 27 T cell receptor beta chains sequenced from one sample in a study of human T cells and chemical hapten exposure. TCRdb fed the RACE reads into MiXCR, producing one record per CDR3 protein. The table records 70,000 or so distinct CDR3 sequences, over 8.5% of them present only once. Described time point: patch test 3, about 24 weeks after DPC sensitization. Noted treatment: therapeutic diphenylcyclopropenone sensitization with weekly scalp DPC. Sequencing was performed on whole blood, taken in connection with sensitization to the hapten diphenylcyclopropenone (DPC). Every receptor here comes from a woman between 45 and 60 years old with alopecia areata. Some clones in this sample may be carry-over from other donors' samples.

The chain is built from TRBV6-2 or TRBV6-3 and TRBJ2-1, with D possibly called TRBD1 or TRBD2 (5 bases each). Trimming shortened V by 0 bases and J by 7 bases, and 10 bases separated the two germline ends. The germline V gene encodes CDR1 MNHEY and CDR2 SVGEGT. CDR3 length: 14 residues. CDR3 bases: TGTGCCAGCAGTTACTCCGATGGGGGTAATGAGCAGTTCTTC. This translates into CASSYSDGGNEQFF.

This clonotype was detected only a few times. The chain has TRBV29-1 and TRBJ2-3, with TRBD2 as a possible D gene (6 bases). Germline CDR1 and CDR2: SQVTM and ANQGSEA. The CDR3 length is 10 residues. The ends were cut back, 7 bases at V and 10 bases at J, with 12 bases in the middle. The CDR3 region is CSARDSAQYF. The CDR3 nucleotides are TGCAGCGCCAGGGACTCCGCGCAGTATTTT.

The table lists this clonotype with a few counts. The chain recombines TRBV7-2 with TRBJ2-1; D ambiguous. The CDR3 runs 13 residues. Germline CDR1 reads SGHTA; CDR2 reads FQGNSA. V was cut by 3 bases and J by 7 bases, with 10 bases left in between. Here the CDR3 reads CASSFQLGNEQFF. CDR3 nucleotide sequence: TGTGCCAGCAGCTTCCAGCTTGGGAATGAGCAGTTCTTC.

The rearrangement uses TRBV29-1 and TRBJ2-7; 7 nucleotides agree with TRBD1. The V segment lost 6 bases and the J segment 2 bases; nucleotides outside the gene matches: 7. Germline lookup yields CDR1 SQVTM and CDR2 ANQGSEA. CDR3 length: 13 residues. This CDR3 is CSVARDRAYEQYF. The CDR3 DNA is TGCAGCGTGGCCCGAGACAGGGCCTACGAGCAGTACTTC.

This clonotype was seen ten or more times. The chain has TRBV7-8 and TRBJ2-7; a weak D match, TRBD1 (5 bases). CDR1 and CDR2 (germline): SGHVS, FQNEAQ. The V and J ends lost 1 base and 1 base respectively, with 8 bases between them. The CDR3 is 14 amino acids. This chain's CDR3 is CASSLVQGSYEQYF. The CDR3 DNA follows: TGTGCCAGCAGCTTAGTTCAGGGATCCTACGAGCAGTACTTC.

There are many counts of this clonotype. J is TRBJ2-4 and V is TRBV6-2 or TRBV6-3, with D unresolved. V lost 0 bases and J lost 8, with 11 bases in between. This CDR3 region has 14 residues. CDR1 is MNHEY, CDR2 SVGEGT, per germline. The CDR3 bases are TGTGCCAGCAGTTACTCGTCGCCTAGAGACATTCAGTACTTC. Translated: CASSYSSPRDIQYF.

The chain links TRBV2 to TRBJ1-2, with TRBD1 identical over 8 bases. The junction had 8 bases not matched to a gene; V was cut back by 6 bases and J by 8 bases. The length of the CDR3 is 13 residues. CDR1 is SNHLY, CDR2 FYNNEI, per germline. CDR3 sequence: CASRSQGARGYTF. Written as DNA, the CDR3 is TGTGCCAGCAGGAGCCAGGGGGCGCGGGGCTACACCTTC. The entire variable domain, with the rest obtained from reference TRBV2 and TRBJ1-2, is as follows: EPEVTQTPSHQVTQMGQEVILRCVPISNHLYFYWYRQILGQKVEFLVSFYNNEISEKSEIFDDQFSVERPDGSNFTLKIRSTKLEDSAMYFCASRSQGARGYTFGSGTRLTVV.

The V gene is TRBV5-4, the J gene TRBJ2-5; D is unclear. This CDR3 comprises 13 residues. Germline CDR1 SGHNT, CDR2 YYREEE (reference sequence). V was shortened by 4 bases and J by 1 base, with 8 bases between the two germline ends. In DNA form, the CDR3 reads TGTGCCAGCAGCCTATGGTCCCAAGAGACCCAGTACTTC. This translates into CASSLWSQETQYF.

This clonotype was counted many times. CDR3 DNA sequence: TGCGCCAGCAGTGACTCGGTAGGGGTGATGTCCGGGGAGCTGTTTTTT. Amino acids: CASSDSVGVMSGELFF. The gene calls are TRBV10-2 and TRBJ2-2; TRBD1 might be the D (5 bases). V lost 3 bases, J lost 6 bases, and 17 bases lay in between. The CDR3 loop spans 16 amino acids. CDR1 is WSHSY, CDR2 SAAADI, per germline.

This clonotype has at least ten counts. The rearrangement joins TRBV28 to TRBJ2-7; 10 bases are a match to TRBD2. In germline, CDR1 is MDHEN, CDR2 SYDVKM. The CDR3 length is 15 residues. The J segment lost 5 bases and the V segment lost 5 bases, leaving 9 bases of the junction unmatched. The CDR3 reads CASSLLAGERNEQYF. Written as DNA, the CDR3 is TGTGCCAGCAGTCTCCTAGCGGGAGAGAGGAACGAGCAGTACTTC.

V and J are TRBV12-3 or TRBV12-4 and TRBJ1-2; TRBD1 matches at 9 bases. The trim removed 3 bases at V and 7 bases at J, leaving 6 bases unmatched. The CDR3 spans 14 residues. This CDR3 reads CASSLGTGFGGYTF. In DNA, the CDR3 is TGTGCCAGCAGTTTGGGGACAGGGTTCGGTGGCTACACCTTC.

This clonotype was seen many times. The chain is built from TRBV7-8 and TRBJ2-7, with D perhaps TRBD2 (6 bases). The length of the CDR3 is 14 residues. The V end lost 4 bases, the J end lost 6 bases, and 16 bases lay between the germline ends. Germline-derived CDR1 and CDR2 are SGHVS and FQNEAQ. CDR3 sequence: CASSSRRIGGEQYF. CDR3 sequence (DNA): TGTGCCAGCAGCTCTCGACGTATCGGGGGCGAGCAGTACTTC. The full variable domain, in which reference TRBV7-8 and TRBJ2-7 provide the parts outside the CDR3, is GAGVSQSPRYKVAKRGQDVALRCDPISGHVSLFWYQQALGQGPEFLTYFQNEAQLDKSGLPSDRFFAERPEGSVSTLKIQRTQQEDSAVYLCASSSRRIGGEQYFGPGTRLTVT.

At least ten counts were recorded for this clonotype. The genes are TRBV7-8 and TRBJ2-7; TRBD1 or TRBD2 may be the D gene (5 bases each). Germline assignment: CDR1 SGHVS and CDR2 FQNEAQ. V dropped 6 bases and J dropped 3 bases, with 18 bases sitting between them. The CDR3 has 15 amino acids. DNA of the CDR3: TGTGCCAGCAGTCCCGACGCAGAGGGGAGCTACGAGCAGTACTTC. Translating it yields CASSPDAEGSYEQYF.

The gene calls are TRBV25-1 and TRBJ1-4, with a tentative D call TRBD1 (6 bases). Germline CDR1 MGHDK, CDR2 SYGVNS. The V end lost 5 bases, the J end lost 4 bases, and 11 bases lay between the germline ends. The CDR3 runs 14 residues. CDR3 sequence: CASSWAGVNEKLFF. The CDR3 coding sequence is TGTGCCAGCAGTTGGGCAGGGGTTAATGAAAAACTGTTTTTT.

The chain recombines TRBV7-2 with TRBJ2-1, with D possibly being TRBD1 or TRBD2 (6 bases each). The germline gives CDR1 SGHTA, CDR2 FQGNSA. The germline V and J ends were trimmed by 0 bases and 6 bases, with 15 bases remaining between them. The CDR3 length is 16 residues. CDR3 nucleotide sequence: TGTGCCAGCAGCTTAGCGGGGGGCCCGTCGCTCAATGAGCAGTTCTTC. Translation: CASSLAGGPSLNEQFF. Supplemented by reference TRBV7-2 and TRBJ2-1, the full variable domain reads GAGVSQSPSNKVTEKGKDVELRCDPISGHTALYWYRQSLGQGLEFLIYFQGNSAPDKSGLPSDRFSAERTGGSVSTLTIQRTQQEDSAVYLCASSLAGGPSLNEQFFGPGTRLTVL.

There are many counts of this clonotype. The CDR3 sequence: CASSSPLGQVDNSPLHF. The CDR3, as DNA: TGTGCCAGCAGTTCCCCCTTGGGACAGGTAGATAATTCACCCCTCCACTTT. The rearrangement uses TRBV28 and TRBJ1-6, with 8 bases that match TRBD1. The CDR3 runs 17 residues. Germline V gene lookup returns CDR1 MDHEN and CDR2 SYDVKM. J gave up 5 bases and V 4 bases, and 10 bases lay outside the gene matches.

V is TRBV5-1 and J is TRBJ2-3; 8 bases map to TRBD2. The CDR3 sequence is 18 residues long. Germline V CDR1 and CDR2: SGHRS, YFSETQ. The junction had 10 bases not matched to a gene; V was cut back by 0 bases and J by 1 base. The CDR3 DNA follows: TGCGCCAGCAGCTTGGCCGGGGGGAGCGGGAGCGGCACAGATACGCAGTATTTT. Translating gives CASSLAGGSGSGTDTQYF.

This clonotype appeared many times. The chain couples TRBV28 to TRBJ1-5, with no clear D. V dropped 3 bases and J dropped 6 bases, with 24 bases sitting between them. CDR3 length: 18 residues. Germline CDR1 is MDHEN and CDR2 is SYDVKM. Here the CDR3 DNA reads TGTGCCAGCAGTTTGAGTAGACTCATCGGTCGGACTTTTCAGCCCCAGCATTTT. Protein: CASSLSRLIGRTFQPQHF.

This clonotype was seen many times. This sequence joins TRBV7-2 and TRBJ1-1, with TRBD1 identical over 7 bases. Germline V lookup: CDR1 SGHTA, CDR2 FQGNSA. CDR3 length: 13 residues. V dropped 6 bases and J dropped 3; count of bases not matched to a gene: 4. The CDR3 loop is CASSLDRYTEAFF. The CDR3, as DNA: TGTGCCAGCAGTCTGGACAGGTACACTGAAGCTTTCTTT.

The chain joins TRBV4-1 to TRBJ1-5; 9 bases are shared with TRBD1. The CDR3 totals 17 residues. V was clipped by 3 bases and J by 5 bases; unmatched bases: 11. Germline V gene data show CDR1 as MGHRA and CDR2 as YSYEKL. The CDR3 region is CASSHPGRGQGDQPQHF. The CDR3 nucleotides are TGCGCCAGCAGCCACCCTGGTCGGGGACAGGGTGATCAGCCCCAGCATTTT.

This clonotype was recorded many times. This chain uses TRBV11-2 with TRBJ2-5; 10 nucleotides agree with TRBD2. V shed 4 bases, J shed 1 base, and the junction held 3 bases outside the gene matches. The CDR3 has 15 amino acids. The germline CDR1 and CDR2 sequences are SGHAT and FQNNGV. CDR3 in amino acids: CASSWGLASQETQYF. The CDR3 nucleotides read TGTGCCAGCAGCTGGGGACTAGCGAGCCAAGAGACCCAGTACTTC.

The sample holds many counts of this clonotype. The chain has TRBV28 and TRBJ1-5; 8 positions match TRBD1. V gave up 6 bases and J gave up 3 bases; unmatched junction bases: 4. Germline lookup yields CDR1 MDHEN and CDR2 SYDVKM. The CDR3 spans 14 residues. CDR3 amino acids: CASSWTGYNQPQHF. Here the CDR3 DNA reads TGTGCCAGCAGCTGGACAGGGTACAATCAGCCCCAGCATTTT.

This clonotype was seen more than once but under ten times. This rearrangement joins TRBV18 to TRBJ2-7; D remains ambiguous. V was shortened by 0 bases and J by 7 bases, with 10 bases between the two germline ends. The CDR3 loop spans 13 amino acids. In germline, CDR1 is KGHSH, CDR2 LQKENI. As DNA, the CDR3 is TGTGCCAGCTCACCACCTTCAGATCCAGAGCAGTACTTC. This codes for CASSPPSDPEQYF. The whole variable domain, filled in from reference TRBV18 and TRBJ2-7, reads NAGVMQNPRHLVRRRGQEARLRCSPMKGHSHVYWYRQLPEEGLKFMVYLQKENIIDESGMPKERFSAEFPKEGPSILRIQQVVRGDSAAYFCASSPPSDPEQYFGPGTRLTVT.

This clonotype was observed many times. The rearrangement links TRBV29-1 to TRBJ2-3, with TRBD2 identical over 8 bases. V shed 5 bases, J shed 8 bases, and the junction held 3 bases outside the gene matches. The germline CDR1 and CDR2 sequences are SQVTM and ANQGSEA. CDR3 length equals 11 residues. Here the CDR3 DNA reads TGCAGCGTTTCAGCGGGGGTTACGCAGTATTTT. Translated: CSVSAGVTQYF.

This clonotype was detected only a few times. The chain recombines TRBV27 with TRBJ1-4, with 9 bases lining up with TRBD1. Germline CDR1 MNHEY, CDR2 SMNVEV (reference sequence). Trimming at V came to 4 bases and at J to 3 bases, leaving 0 bases not matched to a gene. The CDR3 length is 14 residues. In nucleotides, the CDR3 is TGTGCCAGCAGTTACAGGGGGCCTAATGAAAAACTGTTTTTT. It codes for CASSYRGPNEKLFF.

The rearrangement uses TRBV2 and TRBJ2-3; 11 bases map to TRBD2. Germline lookup yields CDR1 SNHLY and CDR2 FYNNEI. Trimming removed 6 bases from V and 9 bases from J; junction bases left unmatched: 14. This CDR3 comprises 16 residues. CDR3: CASRLILAGDVRTQYF. The CDR3 nucleotides are TGTGCCAGCAGACTAATACTAGCGGGAGACGTTCGGACGCAGTATTTT.

The CDR3 here is CASSLVTLGDYGYTF. DNA for the CDR3: TGTGCCAGCAGCTTAGTCACTCTGGGGGACTATGGCTACACCTTC. This sequence joins TRBV7-2 and TRBJ1-2, with D maybe TRBD1 (5 bases). The CDR3 is 15 residues long. Trimming pared 1 base from V and 3 bases from J, leaving 12 bases between. Germline V gives CDR1 SGHTA, CDR2 FQGNSA.